Each of the 4 T cell receptor beta chains below was sequenced from the same sample in a study of CD8+CD57+ T cells in acquired aplastic anemia. Flow cytometry had shown expanded CD8+CD57+ cells in the patients chosen for sequencing. Genomic DNA served as template for TCR beta VDJ and CDR3 profiling. TCRdb redid the calling of the reads with MiXCR, one entry per CDR3 protein. The sample holds more than 70,000 distinct CDR3 sequences, roughly three quarters seen once. Material: sorted CD4+, CD8+, or CD8+CD57+ T cells (not recorded which) from PBMCs. The receptors here all came from a human donor with aplastic anemia.

The rearrangement uses TRBV4-2 and TRBJ1-3, with D uncertain. Trimming stripped 0 bases from V and 0 bases from J, with 9 bases between. There are 16 residues in the CDR3. Germline values: CDR1 LGHNA, CDR2 YNFKEQ. The CDR3 DNA reads TGTGCCAGCAGCCAAGATCCCATCAACTCTGGAAACACCATATATTTT. Its protein is CASSQDPINSGNTIYF.

The V gene is TRBV29-1, the J gene TRBJ1-2; TRBD1 agrees at 7 bases. Germline V CDR1 and CDR2: SQVTM, ANQGSEA. V lost 1 base and J lost 2; bases outside the gene matches: 4. The CDR3 extends over 14 amino acids. Here the CDR3 reads CSVEAKDRNYGYTF. The CDR3 DNA reads TGCAGCGTTGAAGCCAAGGACAGGAACTATGGCTACACCTTC.

V usage is TRBV20-1 and J usage is TRBJ2-1, with 15 positions matching TRBD2. Looked up from germline, CDR1 is DFQATT and CDR2 is SNEGSKA (reference sequence). This CDR3 has 17 amino acids. J lost 3 bases, V lost 6 bases, and 9 bases had no gene match. The CDR3 is CSARTSGGAQLYNEQFF. CDR3 coding DNA: TGCAGTGCGCGGACTAGCGGGGGGGCGCAGCTCTACAATGAGCAGTTCTTC.

The V call is TRBV7-9, the J call TRBJ2-2; D might be TRBD2 (6 bases). The ends were cut back, 8 bases at V and 0 bases at J, with 10 bases in the middle. CDR1 and CDR2 (germline): SEHNR, FQNEAQ (reference sequence). CDR3 length equals 14 residues. The DNA of the CDR3 is TGTGCCAGCCGGGGGTTCGCGAACACCGGGGAGCTGTTTTTT. It encodes CASRGFANTGELFF.